The sequence of this TCR beta chain was determined in a study of blood T cell repertoires in COVID-19. Study information: The United States, Italy and Spain supplied acute and convalescent COVID-19 samples. T cells, B-cell-depleted T cells, or PBMCs supplied cDNA or gDNA.

In germline, CDR1 is SNHLY, CDR2 FYNNEI. The CDR3 contains 15 residues. J was trimmed by 3 bases and V by 4 bases; bases with no gene match: 4. Authors' methods: Nucleated cell number was recorded as an estimate derived from reference gene primer amplification. This table comes from immunoSEQ multiplex PCR, and its TCRdb copy is limited to in-frame clones, with some not included. Clone size and the V and J calls come from that table; the DNA yielded D and trimming. The sample consists of around 130,000 clones, just over 75% of them appearing once. The TCR originated in a human donor in a cohort sampled during active COVID-19. The rearrangement joins TRBV2 to TRBJ2-7; 12 bases match TRBD2. Sample: peripheral blood. Here the CDR3 reads CASSAVTSGSYEQYF. The CDR3 region has the DNA TGTGCCAGCAGTGCCGTGACTAGCGGGAGCTACGAGCAGTACTTC.